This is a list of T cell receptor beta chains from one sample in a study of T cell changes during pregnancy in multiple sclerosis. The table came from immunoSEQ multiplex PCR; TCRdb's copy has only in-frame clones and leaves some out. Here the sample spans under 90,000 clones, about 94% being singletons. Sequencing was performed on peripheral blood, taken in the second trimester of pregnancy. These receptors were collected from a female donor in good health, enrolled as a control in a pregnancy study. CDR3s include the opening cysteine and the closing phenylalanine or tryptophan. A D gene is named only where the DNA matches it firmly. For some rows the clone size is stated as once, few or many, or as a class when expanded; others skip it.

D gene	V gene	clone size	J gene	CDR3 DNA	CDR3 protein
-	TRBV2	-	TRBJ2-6	TGTGCCGGAACTGCAGGCGTGGGGGCCAACGTCCTGACTTTC	CAGTAGVGANVLTF
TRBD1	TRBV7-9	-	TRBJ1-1	TGTGCCAGCAGCCCGTATAGGGACAGTTACACTGAGGGAGCTTTCTTT	CASSPYRDSYTEGAFF
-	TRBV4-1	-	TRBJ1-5	TGCGCCAGCAGCCAAGTCAGGGTCAATCAGCCCCAGCATTTT	CASSQVRVNQPQHF
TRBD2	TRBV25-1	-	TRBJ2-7	TGTGCCACCGAAGCGGGAGGCTACGAGCAGTACTTC	CATEAGGYEQYF
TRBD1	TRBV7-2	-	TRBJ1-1	TGTGCCAGCAGCCCCACGTTAGGGGGCAACACTGAAGCTTTCTTT	CASSPTLGGNTEAFF
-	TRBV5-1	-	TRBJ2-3	TGCGCCAGCAGCTTAGCAGGGGGCACAGATACGCAGTATTTT	CASSLAGGTDTQYF
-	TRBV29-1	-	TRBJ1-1	TGCAGCGTTGGAAGCAGGTGGAACACTGAAGCTTTCTTT	CSVGSRWNTEAFF
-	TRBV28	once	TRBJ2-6	TGTGCCAGCTCAGGCTCTGGGGCCAACGTCCTGACTTTC	CASSGSGANVLTF
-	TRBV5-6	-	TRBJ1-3	TGTGCCAGCAGCTTGGTGCCGAGCTCTGGAAACACCATATATTTT	CASSLVPSSGNTIYF
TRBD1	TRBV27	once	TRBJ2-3	TGTGCCAGCAGACTCACGGATACCCGACAGGGGGCGCCAACAGATACGCAGTATTTT	CASRLTDTRQGAPTDTQYF
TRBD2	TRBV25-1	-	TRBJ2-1	TGTGCCAGCAGTGATGGCGGGGGGGCGGGGAATGAGCAGTTCTTC	CASSDGGGAGNEQFF
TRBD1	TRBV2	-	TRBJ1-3	TGTGCCAGCAGACGAGACAGGGGGTCTGGAAACACCATATATTTT	CASRRDRGSGNTIYF
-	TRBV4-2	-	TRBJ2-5	TGTGCCAGCAGCCAGGAGGACTCCCAAGAGACCCAGTACTTC	CASSQEDSQETQYF